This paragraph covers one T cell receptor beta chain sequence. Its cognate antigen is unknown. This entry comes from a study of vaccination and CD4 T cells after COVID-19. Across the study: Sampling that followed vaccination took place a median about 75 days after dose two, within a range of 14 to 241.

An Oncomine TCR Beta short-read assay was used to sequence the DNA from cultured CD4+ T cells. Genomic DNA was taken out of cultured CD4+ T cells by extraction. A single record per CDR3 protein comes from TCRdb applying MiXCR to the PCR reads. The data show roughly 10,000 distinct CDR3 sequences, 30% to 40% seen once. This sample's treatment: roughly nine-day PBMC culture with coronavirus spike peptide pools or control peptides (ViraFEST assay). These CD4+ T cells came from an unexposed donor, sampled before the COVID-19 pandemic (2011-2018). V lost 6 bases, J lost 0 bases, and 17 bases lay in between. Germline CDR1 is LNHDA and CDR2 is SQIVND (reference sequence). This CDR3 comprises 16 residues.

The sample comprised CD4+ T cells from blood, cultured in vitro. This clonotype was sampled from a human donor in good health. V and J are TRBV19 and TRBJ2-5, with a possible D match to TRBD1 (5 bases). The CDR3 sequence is CASSRGQAPYQETQYF. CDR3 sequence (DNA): TGTGCCAGTAGCCGAGGACAAGCTCCGTACCAAGAGACCCAGTACTTC. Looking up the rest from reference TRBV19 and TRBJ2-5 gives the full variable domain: DGGITQSPKYLFRKEGQNVTLSCEQNLNHDAMYWYRQDPGQGLRLIYYSQIVNDFQKGDIAEGYSVSREKKESFPLTVTSAQKNPTAFYLCASSRGQAPYQETQYFGPGTRLLVL.